This is a list of T cell receptor beta chains from one sample in a study of CD8+ T cells in alopecia areata. Libraries were prepared by immunoSEQ multiplex PCR; TCRdb keeps only in-frame clonotypes and omits some of them. Counted here are roughly 150,000 clones, 55% to 65% occurring once; the ten biggest clones make up around 4.8%. The sample comprised CD4+ T cells sorted from blood. These receptors were collected from a human donor in good health. The CDR3 runs from the conserved cysteine through the conserved F or W. The D gene is left open where the match is weak. The listing skips clone size in some rows; elsewhere it reads once, few, many or a size class.

. TRBJ2-5 13 TRBV4-2 . TGTGCCAGCAGCCAAGATCTCTCAGAGACCCAGTACTTC CASSQDLSETQYF
TRBD1 TRBJ2-7 14 TRBV6-5 . TGTGCCACACACACCGGGACAGGGGTGGGCGAGCAGTACTTC CATHTGTGVGEQYF
. TRBJ2-5 13 TRBV5-6 . TGTGCCAGCAGCATCTGGAGGGGGGAGACCCAGTACTTC CASSIWRGETQYF
. TRBJ2-2 15 TRBV4-1 many TGCGCCAGCAGCCAAGAGGTAGCGGTCACCGGGGAGCTGTTTTTT CASSQEVAVTGELFF
. TRBJ2-1 12 TRBV2 . TGTGCCAGCAAACACCTCTACAATGAGCAGTTCTTC CASKHLYNEQFF
TRBD1 TRBJ2-5 17 TRBV7-7 few TGTGCCAGCAGCTTAGGGAGGTACCGGGACAGGCAAGAGACCCAGTACTTC CASSLGRYRDRQETQYF
TRBD2 TRBJ2-3 16 TRBV7-8 . TGTGCCAGCAGGATGATAGCGGGAGGCCGCACAGATACGCAGTATTTT CASRMIAGGRTDTQYF
. TRBJ2-3 15 TRBV27 once TGTGCCAGCAGTTTGGCACGTAGAGGCACAGATACGCAGTATTTT CASSLARRGTDTQYF
. TRBJ1-2 11 TRBV29-1 . TGCAGCGTTGAAATGAACTATGGCTACACCTTC CSVEMNYGYTF
TRBD2 TRBJ2-7 17 TRBV4-1 . TGCGCCAGCAGCCAAGGCTATACCGGGACTAGGAACGGCGAGCAGTACTTC CASSQGYTGTRNGEQYF
. TRBJ2-3 16 TRBV2 few TGTGCCAGCAGATCAAGCGCTAGCGCCCACACAGATACGCAGTATTTT CASRSSASAHTDTQYF
. TRBJ1-5 15 TRBV7-8 . TGTGCCAGCAGCTCGAGCCCAGGGGCAGAGCAGCCCCAGCATTTT CASSSSPGAEQPQHF
. TRBJ2-5 13 TRBV29-1 once TGCAGCGTTGAGACCGGACCCGGGAAGACCCAGTACTTC CSVETGPGKTQYF
. TRBJ2-6 14 TRBV18 . TGTGCCAGCTCACAGCTTGGAGGGGCCAACGTCCTGACTTTC CASSQLGGANVLTF
. TRBJ1-6 14 TRBV7-2 . TGTGCCAGCAGCTCAAGACAGTATAATTCACCCCTCCACTTT CASSSRQYNSPLHF
. TRBJ2-5 14 TRBV5-1 . TGCGCCAGCAGCTTCGGACAGTCTGGAGAGACCCAGTACTTC CASSFGQSGETQYF
. TRBJ2-7 15 TRBV6-6 few TGTGCCAGCAGTTACGGAGGAGGGGGGGGCTACGAGCAGTACTTC CASSYGGGGGYEQYF
. TRBJ1-1 15 TRBV18 . TGTGCCAGCTCCCTTTGGGGGACGGGTAGCACTGAAGCTTTCTTT CASSLWGTGSTEAFF
. TRBJ1-1 13 TRBV25-1 . TGTGCCAGCACCCCCGGCCCAGGAGCTGAAGCTTTCTTT CASTPGPGAEAFF
. TRBJ2-7 15 TRBV21-1 few TGTGCCAGCAGCAAAGTAGAAGGAGACTCCTACGAGCAGTACTTC CASSKVEGDSYEQYF
. TRBJ2-5 12 TRBV29-1 once TGCAGCGCCCTCCTCATCCAAGAGACCCAGTACTTC CSALLIQETQYF
. TRBJ1-2 11 TRBV6-6 many TGTGCCAGCCACGCGCACGGAGGCTACACCTTC CASHAHGGYTF